Given below is one T cell receptor beta chain in context. This specimen comes from a study of T cell changes during pregnancy in multiple sclerosis. The CDR3 covers 16 residues. Germline loops: CDR1 SGHRS, CDR2 YFSETQ. The trim removed 5 bases at V and 7 bases at J, leaving 15 bases unmatched. Some clones are missing from TCRdb's copy, which holds only in-frame ones; the method was immunoSEQ multiplex PCR. The sample yields about 75,000 clones, nearly 95% seen once. This TCR was sampled from a female donor with multiple sclerosis, enrolled in a pregnancy study. The rearrangement joins TRBV5-1 to TRBJ2-7; 10 positions match TRBD2. Sequenced material: CD4+ T cells from peripheral blood mononuclear cells, taken after pregnancy. CDR3 amino acids: CASRTEVAGGFREQYF. CDR3 nucleotides: TGCGCCAGCAGAACGGAGGTAGCGGGAGGATTTCGGGAGCAGTACTTC.